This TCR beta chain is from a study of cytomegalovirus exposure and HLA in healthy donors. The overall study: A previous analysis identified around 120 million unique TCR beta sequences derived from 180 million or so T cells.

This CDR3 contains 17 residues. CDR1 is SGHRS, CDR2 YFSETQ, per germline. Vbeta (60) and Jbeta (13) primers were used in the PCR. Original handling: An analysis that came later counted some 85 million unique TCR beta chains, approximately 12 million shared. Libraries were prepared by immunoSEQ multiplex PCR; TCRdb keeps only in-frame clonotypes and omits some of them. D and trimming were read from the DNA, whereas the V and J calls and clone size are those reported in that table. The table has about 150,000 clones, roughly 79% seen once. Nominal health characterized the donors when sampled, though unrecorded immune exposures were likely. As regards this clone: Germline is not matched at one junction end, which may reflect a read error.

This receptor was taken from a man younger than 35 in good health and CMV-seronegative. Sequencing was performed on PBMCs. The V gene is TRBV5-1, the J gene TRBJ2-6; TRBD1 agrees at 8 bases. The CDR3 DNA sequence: TGCGCCAGCAGCTTGGCCGGACAGGGCTCTGGGGCCAACGGCCTGACTTTC. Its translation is CASSLAGQGSGANGLTF.